This T cell receptor beta chain stems from a study of T-cell reconstitution after alpha-beta-depleted transplantation in children. Trimming removed 7 bases from V and 3 bases from J, with 12 bases in between. The length of the CDR3 is 13 residues. Per germline, CDR1 MNHNS and CDR2 SASEGT. In this sample, this clonotype turned up a few times. Unique molecular identifiers tagged the TCRbeta library. TCRdb called the PCR reads again in MiXCR, with one record for every CDR3 protein. This repertoire shows more than 85,000 distinct CDR3 sequences, 4.5% to 7.5% found once; its top ten account for roughly 5.5%.

This chain uses TRBV6-1 with TRBJ1-2; the D is unclear. This TCR derives from a female patient aged 2 to 10 who had a stem cell transplant for Fanconi anemia, so the T cells may come from the graft donor. Sample: PBMCs, mostly from graft donor cells, taken 60 days after TCRalphabeta/CD19-depleted stem cell transplant. The CDR3 region is CASIQGKDYGYTF. Written as DNA, the CDR3 is TGTGCCAGCATCCAAGGGAAGGACTATGGCTACACCTTC.